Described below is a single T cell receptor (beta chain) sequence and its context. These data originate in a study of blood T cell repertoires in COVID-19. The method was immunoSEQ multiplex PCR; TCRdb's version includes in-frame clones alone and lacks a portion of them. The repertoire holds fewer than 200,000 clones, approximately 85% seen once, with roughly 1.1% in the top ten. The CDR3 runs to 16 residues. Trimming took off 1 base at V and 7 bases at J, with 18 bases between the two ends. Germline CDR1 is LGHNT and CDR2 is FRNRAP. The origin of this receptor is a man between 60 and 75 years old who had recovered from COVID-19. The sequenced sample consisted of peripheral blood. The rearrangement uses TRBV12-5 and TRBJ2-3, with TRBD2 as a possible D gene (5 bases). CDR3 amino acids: CASGLGVTKQKNTQYF. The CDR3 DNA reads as TGTGCTAGTGGTTTGGGGGTGACTAAACAGAAGAATACGCAGTATTTT.